This entry describes one TCR beta chain. The entry originates in a study of blood T cell repertoires in COVID-19. In the study overall: Italy, Spain and the United States were the sources of the convalescent and acute COVID-19 samples.

Unmatched junction bases numbered 7, after V lost 5 bases and J lost 8 bases. CDR3 length equals 15 residues. CDR1 is SGDLS, CDR2 YYNGEE, per germline. Clones were sequenced by immunoSEQ multiplex PCR, and TCRdb holds only the in-frame ones, with some missing. The table records about 330,000 clones, more than 70% of them present only once. This receptor was obtained from a woman aged 30 to 39 who had recovered from COVID-19. The chain is built from TRBV9 and TRBJ2-3; 14 nucleotides align to TRBD2. Material for sequencing was PBMCs or T cells enriched from blood (not recorded which). The CDR3 DNA reads as TGTGCCAGCAGGCCGGGGACTAGCGGGGGAGGTACGCAGTATTTT. This translates into CASRPGTSGGGTQYF.